The clone carrying this TCR beta chain was seen only a few times. The antigen is undetermined. Per the germline V gene, CDR1 is LNHDA and CDR2 is SQIVND (reference sequence). V dropped 8 bases and J dropped 0 bases, with 10 bases sitting between them. The CDR3 totals 13 residues. The sample is drawn from a study of beta chain features in type 1 diabetes. Study-wide context: Age, gender and cell yields were similar between patients and healthy donors. Regarding the study as a whole: More deletions and fewer insertions at VDJ junctions were found in patients with type 1 diabetes. In these data, an HLA type influence on TCRB rearrangement remained unresolved. Healthy donors had naive, central memory and Treg TCRB repertoires that appeared less similar than those seen among patients. All four CD4+ subsets from Type 1 diabetes patients carried moderately but significantly shorter TCRB CDR3s.

Expressed TCRB transcripts were sequenced because the entire RNA isolate underwent reverse transcription. This table comes from immunoSEQ multiplex PCR, and its TCRdb copy is limited to in-frame clones, with some not included. The profile shows about 150,000 clones, around 9.7% of them singletons. The source of this sequence is a woman aged 25 to 39 with type 1 diabetes. The chain carries TRBV19 and TRBJ1-1, with unresolved D. Source material: central memory CD4+ T cells from blood. The CDR3 here is CASVHFLNTEAFF. The DNA for the CDR3 is TGTGCCAGTGTCCATTTCCTGAACACTGAAGCTTTCTTT.